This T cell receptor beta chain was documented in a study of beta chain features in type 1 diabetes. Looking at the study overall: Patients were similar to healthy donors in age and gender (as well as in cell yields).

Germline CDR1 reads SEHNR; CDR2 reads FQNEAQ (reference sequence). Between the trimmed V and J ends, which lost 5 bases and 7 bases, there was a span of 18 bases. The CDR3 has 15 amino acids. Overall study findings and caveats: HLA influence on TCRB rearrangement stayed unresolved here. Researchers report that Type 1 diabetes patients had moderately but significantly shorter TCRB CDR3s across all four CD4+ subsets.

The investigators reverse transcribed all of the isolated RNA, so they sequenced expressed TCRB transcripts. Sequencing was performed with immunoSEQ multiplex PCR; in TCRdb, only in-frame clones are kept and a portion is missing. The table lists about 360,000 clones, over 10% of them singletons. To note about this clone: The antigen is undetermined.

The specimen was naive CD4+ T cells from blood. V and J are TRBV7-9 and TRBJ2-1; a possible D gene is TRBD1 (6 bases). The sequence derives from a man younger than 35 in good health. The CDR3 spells CASSIKTGLQNEQFF. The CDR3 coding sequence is TGTGCCAGCAGCATTAAAACAGGGTTGCAGAATGAGCAGTTCTTC.